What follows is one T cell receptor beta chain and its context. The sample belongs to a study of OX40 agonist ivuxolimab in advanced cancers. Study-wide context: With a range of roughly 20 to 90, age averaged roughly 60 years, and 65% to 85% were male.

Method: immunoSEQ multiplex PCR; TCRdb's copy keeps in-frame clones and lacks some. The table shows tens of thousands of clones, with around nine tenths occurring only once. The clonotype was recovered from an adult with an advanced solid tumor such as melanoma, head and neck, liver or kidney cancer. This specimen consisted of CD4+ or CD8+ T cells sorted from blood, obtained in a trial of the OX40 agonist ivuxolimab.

As DNA, the CDR3 is TGTGCCAGCAGCTTAGTTACAGGGACCGGGGCCAACGTCCTGACTTTC. Encoded protein: CASSLVTGTGANVLTF. V gene TRBV7-9 combines with J gene TRBJ2-6; TRBD1 might be the D (6 bases). Germline V gives CDR1 SEHNR, CDR2 FQNEAQ (reference sequence). V lost 1 base and J lost 4, with 11 bases in between. The CDR3 extends over 16 amino acids.